This TCR beta chain was profiled in a study of cytomegalovirus exposure and HLA in healthy donors. Notes on the study in general: Data from an earlier analysis indicated that most TCR beta V segments were productive either about 87% or about 30% of the time. The authors later found HLA-associated TCR beta chains more clonally expanded than equally common others.

PCR was performed using 60 Vbeta and 13 Jbeta primers. Assay used: immunoSEQ multiplex PCR; TCRdb lists only in-frame clones, some missing. In the table there are about 160,000 clones, over 60% of which are singletons. Concerning this clone: Its antigen is unknown.

The length of the CDR3 is 15 residues. The germline V gene encodes CDR1 SGHAT and CDR2 FQNNGV. V was clipped by 3 bases and J by 1 base, with 10 bases between them. Sequenced: PBMCs. The genes are TRBV11-2 and TRBJ2-1, with D perhaps matching TRBD2 (5 bases). The clonotype was recovered from a woman in her 40s in good health and CMV-seronegative. The CDR3 DNA is TGTGCCAGCAGCTTTGAGCGGTGGTCCTACAATGAGCAGTTCTTC. Amino acids: CASSFERWSYNEQFF. Full variable domain (rest looked up from reference TRBV11-2 and TRBJ2-1): EAGVAQSPRYKIIEKRQSVAFWCNPISGHATLYWYQQILGQGPKLLIQFQNNGVVDDSQLPKDRFSAERLKGVDSTLKIQPAKLEDSAVYLCASSFERWSYNEQFFGPGTRLTVL.